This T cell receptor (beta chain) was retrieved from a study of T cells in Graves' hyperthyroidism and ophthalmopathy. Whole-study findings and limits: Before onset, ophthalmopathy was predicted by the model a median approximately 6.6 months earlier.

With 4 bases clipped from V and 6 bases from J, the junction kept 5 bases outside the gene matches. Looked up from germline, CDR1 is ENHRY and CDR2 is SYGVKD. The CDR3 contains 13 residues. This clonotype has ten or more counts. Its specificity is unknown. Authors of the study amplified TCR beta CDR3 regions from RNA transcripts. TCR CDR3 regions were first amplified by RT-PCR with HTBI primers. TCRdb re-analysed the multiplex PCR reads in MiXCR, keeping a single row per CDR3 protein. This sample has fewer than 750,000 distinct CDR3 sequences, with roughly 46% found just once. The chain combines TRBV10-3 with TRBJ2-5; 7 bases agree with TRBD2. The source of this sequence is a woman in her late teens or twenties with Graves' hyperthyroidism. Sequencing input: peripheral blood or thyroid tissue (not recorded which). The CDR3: CAISGTSEKTQYF. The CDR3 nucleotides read TGTGCCATCAGTGGGACTAGTGAGAAGACCCAGTACTTC.